The source of this TCR beta chain is a study of cytomegalovirus exposure and HLA in healthy donors. The study's findings and limits: The study labeled roughly 160 TCR beta chains cytomegalovirus-associated.

This CDR3 region has 16 residues. Germline V gives CDR1 MDHEN, CDR2 SYDVKM. J gave up 2 bases and V 8 bases, and 9 bases lay outside the gene matches. The count of this clone is one. The antigen is unknown. 60 Vbeta and 13 Jbeta primers were used in PCR. Assay used: immunoSEQ multiplex PCR; TCRdb lists only in-frame clones, some missing. The sample has approximately 110,000 clones; 80% are singletons. The chain is built from TRBV28 and TRBJ2-1; 10 bases line up with TRBD2. Sequenced material: PBMCs. The receptor comes from a man aged 45 to 65 in good health and CMV-seronegative. CDR3: CASQSSGGKAYNEQFF. CDR3 nucleotides: TGTGCCAGCCAGTCTAGCGGGGGTAAGGCCTACAATGAGCAGTTCTTC.